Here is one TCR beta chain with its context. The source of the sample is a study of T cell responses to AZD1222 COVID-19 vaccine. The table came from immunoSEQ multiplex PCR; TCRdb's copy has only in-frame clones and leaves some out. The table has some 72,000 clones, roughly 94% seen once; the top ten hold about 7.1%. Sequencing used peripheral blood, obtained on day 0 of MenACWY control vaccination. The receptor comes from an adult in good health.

This CDR3 reads CASSPGVTREYF. The CDR3 DNA reads as TGTGCCAGCAGCCCAGGGGTGACTAGAGAGTACTTC. The J gene is TRBJ2-7, the V gene TRBV5-6, with D perhaps being TRBD1 or TRBD2 (6 bases each). The CDR3 runs to 12 residues. The V end was cut by 4 bases, the J end by 11 bases, with 16 bases between. In germline, CDR1 is SGHDT, CDR2 YYEEEE. The full variable domain, its missing parts supplied by reference TRBV5-6 and TRBJ2-7, is DAGVTQSPTHLIKTRGQQVTLRCSPKSGHDTVSWYQQALGQGPQFIFQYYEEEERQRGNFPDRFSGHQFPNYSSELNVNALLLGDSALYLCASSPGVTREYFGPGTRLTVT.